A selection of T cell receptor beta chains follows, all from one sample in a study of regulatory T cells in long-lasting Graves disease. TCRdb reprocessed the multiplex PCR reads with MiXCR, giving one entry per CDR3 protein. The sample contains a few hundred thousand distinct CDR3 sequences, around 20% of which appear only once. The source was peripheral blood mononuclear cells (PBMCs), collected when the disease was refractory, from a patient treated with antithyroid drugs. These receptor sequences come from a female donor with Graves disease. Both conserved end residues are part of each CDR3. A D gene is named only where the DNA matches it firmly. Where a row states a size, it is once, few, many or the class of an expanded clone; other rows omit it.

>14|few|TRBV12-3/TRBV12-4|TRBD1|TRBJ1-5
TGTGCCAGCACCAAGGGGGCTTCAGATCAGCCCCAGCATTTT
CASTKGASDQPQHF
>15|few|TRBV19|TRBD1|TRBJ1-5
TGTGCCAGTAGGCGGGACAGGGGTAGCAATCAGCCCCAGCATTTT
CASRRDRGSNQPQHF
>14|many|TRBV12-3/TRBV12-4|.|TRBJ1-1
TGTGCCAGCAGACCATATCAGGGGATAACTGAAGCTTTCTTT
CASRPYQGITEAFF
>16|many|TRBV15|.|TRBJ2-6
TGTGCCACCAGCATTGCTCCAGGGGATGGGGCCAACGTCCTGACTTTC
CATSIAPGDGANVLTF
>11|many|TRBV28|.|TRBJ1-2
TGTGAGAAACCCTACAACTATGGCTACACCTTC
CEKPYNYGYTF
>14|.|TRBV27|TRBD1|TRBJ2-7
TGTGCCAGCAGGGTCGGGACAGGTGTTTACGAGCAGTACTTC
CASRVGTGVYEQYF
>13|once|TRBV20-1|TRBD2|TRBJ2-7
TGCAGTGCTGCCGGACTAGCGGGAGACGAGCAGTACTTC
CSAAGLAGDEQYF
>15|many|TRBV14|TRBD1|TRBJ2-7
TGTGCCAGCAGCCAAGACAGGGGGCAGTTTGTCGAGCAGTACTTC
CASSQDRGQFVEQYF
>16|.|TRBV6-2/TRBV6-3|TRBD1|TRBJ1-1
TGTGCCAGCAGTTTAGGACAGGGGGCTATGAACACTGAAGCTTTCTTT
CASSLGQGAMNTEAFF
>15|few|TRBV25-1|.|TRBJ1-2
TGTGCCAGCAGTGCCCCGGGACCCTCTTCATATGGCTACACCTTC
CASSAPGPSSYGYTF
>13|many|TRBV28|.|TRBJ1-4
TGTGCCAGCAGAATACAGAGTAATGAAAAACTGTTTTTT
CASRIQSNEKLFF
>12|.|TRBV11-2|.|TRBJ2-1
TGTGCCAGCAGTTCCTATTACAATGAGCAGTTCTTC
CASSSYYNEQFF
>13|few|TRBV20-1|.|TRBJ2-7
TGCAGTGCTAGAGGTCTAGCGAACTACGAGCAGTACTTC
CSARGLANYEQYF
>15|.|TRBV18|.|TRBJ2-5
TGTGCCAGCTCACCAGTTTCGGGATTTCAAGAGACCCAGTACTTC
CASSPVSGFQETQYF
>13|few|TRBV19|TRBD1|TRBJ1-2
TGTGCCAGTAACTACAGGGGGGGCTATGGCTACACCTTC
CASNYRGGYGYTF
>20|.|TRBV9|TRBD2|TRBJ2-2
TGTGCCAGCAGCGTAGAATCCTCCCCAGCTAGCGGGCCGAACACCGGGGAGCTGTTTTTT
CASSVESSPASGPNTGELFF
>15|.|TRBV7-9|TRBD1|TRBJ1-1
TGTGCCAGCAGCCCGACAGGGGGGGAGAACACTGAAGCTTTCTTT
CASSPTGGENTEAFF
>14|many|TRBV2|.|TRBJ2-7
TGTGCCAGCAGTGAGGGCAGGAGTACCTACGAGCAGTACTTC
CASSEGRSTYEQYF
>12|many|TRBV11-2|.|TRBJ2-5
TGTGCCACCGGGGCCTTACAAGGGACCCAGTACTTC
CATGALQGTQYF
>17|few|TRBV5-6|TRBD2|TRBJ2-7
TGTGCCAGCAGCTCGGCACTGACTAGCGGGAGTTCCTACGAGCAGTACTTC
CASSSALTSGSSYEQYF
>14|many|TRBV7-8|TRBD1|TRBJ2-7
TGTGCCAGCAGCTCCCGACAGGGAATGGGCGAGCAGTACTTC
CASSSRQGMGEQYF
>14|few|TRBV27|.|TRBJ2-2
TGTGCCAGCGCGGGGTGGGGGGGCATCGGGGAGCTGTTTTTT
CASAGWGGIGELFF
>13|few|TRBV20-1|.|TRBJ2-7
TGCAGTGCTAGAGGGACTGGCACCTACGAGCAGTACTTC
CSARGTGTYEQYF
>12|many|TRBV5-1|.|TRBJ2-7
TGCGCCAGCAGCTTAGGACCGAGGGAGCAGTACTTC
CASSLGPREQYF
>12|many|TRBV28|.|TRBJ1-3
TGTGCCAGCATGGCCCCCGGAAACACCATATATTTT
CASMAPGNTIYF
>16|few|TRBV5-6|.|TRBJ1-4
TGTGCCAGCAGCTTCAGGGGATGGGCAACTAATGAAAAACTGTTTTTT
CASSFRGWATNEKLFF
>14|many|TRBV12-3/TRBV12-4|.|TRBJ1-5
TGTGCCAGCAGGGAACAGGATAGCAATCAGCCCCAGCATTTT
CASREQDSNQPQHF
>15|.|TRBV7-9|.|TRBJ2-1
TGTGCCAGCAGCTACGGTGAGGTAGGATACAATGAGCAGTTCTTC
CASSYGEVGYNEQFF
>15|few|TRBV7-8|.|TRBJ1-5
TGTGCCAGCAGCTTGCCGGACAGCCCGTATCAGCCCCAGCATTTT
CASSLPDSPYQPQHF
>19|.|TRBV24-1|TRBD1|TRBJ2-2
TGTGCCACCAGTGATCCCGGGACAGGGGGCCCGGGACTAGCCGGGGAGCTGTTTTTT
CATSDPGTGGPGLAGELFF
>14|.|TRBV5-6|.|TRBJ1-1
TGTGCCAGCAGCTTGGGAAAAATGAACACTGAAGCTTTCTTT
CASSLGKMNTEAFF
>17|.|TRBV7-9|.|TRBJ2-2
TGTGCCAGCAGCTCCGGACTTACAATCCGGAACACCGGGGAGCTGTTTTTT
CASSSGLTIRNTGELFF
>16|.|TRBV6-2/TRBV6-3|.|TRBJ2-5
TGTGCCAGCAGTACAGGACCCTACGAGCGTCAAGAGACCCAGTACTTC
CASSTGPYERQETQYF
>18|.|TRBV7-6|.|TRBJ2-6
TGTGCCAGCAGTCCGGTCCGGGGACAAAACTCTGGGGCCAACGTCCTGACTTTC
CASSPVRGQNSGANVLTF
>15|.|TRBV20-1|TRBD2|TRBJ2-7
TGCAGTGCTAGAGACAGCGGGACTAGCGGCTACGAGCAGTACTTC
CSARDSGTSGYEQYF
>13|.|TRBV7-2|.|TRBJ2-2
TGTGCCAGCAGCTTAGAACAGGCCGGGGAGCTGTTTTTT
CASSLEQAGELFF
>16|many|TRBV28|.|TRBJ2-7
TGTGCCAGCAGTTTGCCGTGGGGGTCGGGGGACTACGAGCAGTACTTC
CASSLPWGSGDYEQYF
>14|many|TRBV7-8|.|TRBJ2-7
TGTGCCAGCAGCCCCCGGGCAAGTAGCTACGAGCAGTACTTC
CASSPRASSYEQYF
>15|few|TRBV6-1|TRBD1|TRBJ1-4
TGTGCCAGCAAAGGGGCCGGGACAGGAGATGAAAAACTGTTTTTT
CASKGAGTGDEKLFF
>15|many|TRBV11-1|.|TRBJ1-1
TGTGCCAGCAGCTTCGGTGACCGGGAGAACACTGAAGCTTTCTTT
CASSFGDRENTEAFF
>14|many|TRBV5-1|.|TRBJ2-7
TGTGCCAGCAGCTTGGACGGATCCTCCTACGAGCAGTACTTC
CASSLDGSSYEQYF
>14|many|TRBV7-2|.|TRBJ2-2
TGTGCCAGCAGCTTTCAGGTTTACACCGGGGAGCTGTTTTTT
CASSFQVYTGELFF
>15|many|TRBV2|TRBD1|TRBJ2-7
TGTGCCAGCAGACCACCGGGACAGGGGTTCTACGAGCAGTACTTC
CASRPPGQGFYEQYF
>17|.|TRBV19|.|TRBJ2-7
TGTGCCAGTAGTTCGTACAGGGATCTAGCGGTTATCTACGAGCAGTACTTC
CASSSYRDLAVIYEQYF
>13|many|TRBV6-1|TRBD2|TRBJ2-7
TGTGCCACGAGGGGTAGCGGGAGCTACGAGCAGTACTTC
CATRGSGSYEQYF
>16|few|TRBV12-3/TRBV12-4|TRBD1|TRBJ2-2
TGTGCCAGCAGTTTAATCGGGACAGGGATTACCGGGGAGCTGTTTTTT
CASSLIGTGITGELFF
>17|.|TRBV6-5|.|TRBJ2-5
TGTGCCAGCAGTTATGGTCTAGCCGCGACACCATCTGTGACCCAGTACTTC
CASSYGLAATPSVTQYF
>13|many|TRBV28|.|TRBJ2-7
TGTGCCAGCTCTGATGGACAGCTATACGAGCAGTACTTC
CASSDGQLYEQYF
>14|many|TRBV9|.|TRBJ1-4
TGTGCCAGCAGCGCCGGACAGTCTAATGAAAAACTGTTTTTT
CASSAGQSNEKLFF